These 23 T cell receptor beta chains were sequenced from one sample in a study of OX40 agonist ivuxolimab in advanced cancers. Only in-frame clones appear in the TCRdb table, and some are missing; sequencing was by immunoSEQ multiplex PCR. Here the sample spans 14,000 to 15,000 clones, less than 85% being singletons. The specimen was CD4+ or CD8+ T cells sorted from blood, collected in a trial of the OX40 agonist ivuxolimab. The origin of the receptors is an adult with an advanced solid tumor such as melanoma, head and neck, liver or kidney cancer.

This clone occurred once. The chain has TRBV5-1 and TRBJ1-2, with a possible D match to TRBD1 (5 bases). The ends were cut back, 0 bases at V and 4 bases at J, with 13 bases in the middle. Germline-derived CDR1 and CDR2 are SGHRS and YFSETQ. The CDR3 length is 15 residues. Here the CDR3 reads CASSLGGTAFYGYTF. CDR3 coding DNA: TGCGCCAGCAGCTTGGGAGGGACGGCCTTCTATGGCTACACCTTC.

This chain uses TRBV15 with TRBJ2-7, with D possibly being TRBD2 (6 bases). Germline CDR1 reads LNHNV; CDR2 reads YYDKDF (reference sequence). Trimming left V 1 base short and J 5 bases short, with 6 bases between. This CDR3 is built from 12 residues. CDR3 protein: CATSRGEDEQYF. CDR3 coding DNA: TGTGCCACCAGCAGAGGGGAGGACGAGCAGTACTTC.

In its sample, this clone was seen once. The CDR3 loop reads CASSFRDGSYEQYF. The CDR3 bases are TGTGCCAGCAGTTTCCGGGACGGCTCCTACGAGCAGTACTTC. V is TRBV7-8 and J is TRBJ2-7; D may match TRBD1 or TRBD2 (5 bases each). V lost 6 bases to trimming and J lost 0 bases, with 12 bases between them. In germline, CDR1 is SGHVS, CDR2 FQNEAQ. There are 14 residues in the CDR3.

The gene calls are TRBV4-1 and TRBJ2-7, with TRBD1 matching over 7 bases. V shed 0 bases, J shed 2 bases, and the junction held 7 bases outside the gene matches. Per the germline V gene, CDR1 is MGHRA and CDR2 is YSYEKL. This CDR3 has 16 residues. CDR3 region: CASSQEQSQGAYEQYF. The CDR3 DNA sequence: TGCGCCAGCAGCCAAGAACAAAGTCAGGGGGCCTACGAGCAGTACTTC.

This clone has just one count. V gene TRBV4-1 combines with J gene TRBJ2-3, with 10 bases fitting TRBD1. This CDR3 is built from 16 residues. Germline trimming cut 4 bases from V and 5 bases from J; bases unmatched to any gene: 9. Germline CDR1 is MGHRA and CDR2 is YSYEKL. The CDR3 region is CASSRQPGQGIDTQYF. CDR3 in DNA: TGCGCCAGCAGCCGACAACCGGGACAGGGGATAGATACGCAGTATTTT.

The chain uses TRBV4-2 and TRBJ2-1; no firm D call. Germline loops: CDR1 LGHNA, CDR2 YNFKEQ. The CDR3 totals 13 residues. With 1 base removed from V and 5 bases from J, the gap between germline ends came to 6 bases. CDR3 coding DNA: TGTGCCAGCAGCCAAGGGGCAAACAATGAGCAGTTCTTC. Its protein is CASSQGANNEQFF.

The chain uses TRBV4-2 and TRBJ2-3; TRBD2 aligns across 7 bases. With 4 bases clipped from V and 6 bases from J, the junction kept 22 bases outside the gene matches. CDR3 length equals 19 residues. CDR1 and CDR2 (germline): LGHNA, YNFKEQ. CDR3: CASSPQSGDARERKDTQYF. Written as DNA, the CDR3 is TGTGCCAGCAGCCCCCAATCCGGGGACGCGCGGGAGCGGAAGGATACGCAGTATTTT.

This chain joins TRBV19 and TRBJ2-1; D might be TRBD2 (6 bases). This CDR3 is built from 17 residues. In germline, CDR1 is LNHDA, CDR2 SQIVND (reference sequence). Trimming shortened V by 1 base and J by 2 bases, and 15 bases separated the two germline ends. CDR3 sequence: CASSIVLAPPAYNEQFF. DNA for the CDR3: TGTGCCAGTAGTATAGTACTAGCTCCACCTGCCTACAATGAGCAGTTCTTC.

The CDR3 region is CASSLVTLNEQFF. The CDR3 nucleotides are TGTGCCAGCAGCTTAGTCACCCTCAATGAGCAGTTCTTC. The chain uses TRBV7-2 and TRBJ2-1; no definite D call. V was pared by 1 base and J by 6 bases, with 7 bases between. The CDR3 contains 13 residues. The V gene's germline CDR1 is SGHTA and CDR2 FQGNSA.

The chain is built from TRBV6-4 and TRBJ2-3; 13 positions agree with TRBD2. Germline CDR1 and CDR2: MRHNA and SNTAGT. The V and J ends lost 0 bases and 5 bases, in that order; junction bases with no gene match: 8. The length of the CDR3 is 18 residues. CDR3 residues: CASSDSFGLAGDVDTQYF. Here the CDR3 DNA reads TGTGCCAGCAGTGACTCATTCGGACTAGCGGGAGATGTAGATACGCAGTATTTT.

V is TRBV4-1 and J is TRBJ1-2; D ambiguous. This CDR3 has 13 residues. Germline-derived CDR1 and CDR2 are MGHRA and YSYEKL. V lost 1 base to trimming and J lost 10 bases, with 13 bases between them. The CDR3 is CASSQVSEQFYTF. CDR3 nucleotides: TGCGCCAGCAGCCAAGTGTCTGAACAGTTCTACACCTTC.

The V and J genes are TRBV4-3 and TRBJ2-7, with 8 bases aligning to TRBD1. Trimming removed 0 bases from V and 1 base from J; junction bases left unmatched: 5. Per germline, CDR1 LGHNA and CDR2 YSLEER. This CDR3 comprises 16 residues. The chain's CDR3 is CASSQDYRTGSYEQYF. In DNA, the CDR3 is TGCGCCAGCAGCCAAGATTACAGGACAGGGTCCTACGAGCAGTACTTC.

The chain has TRBV29-1 and TRBJ1-3; D is undetermined. The CDR3 spans 15 residues. The V and J ends lost 4 bases and 0 bases respectively, with 13 bases between them. Germline-derived CDR1 and CDR2 are SQVTM and ANQGSEA. CDR3 loop: CSVGARRNSGNTIYF. The CDR3 DNA reads as TGCAGCGTTGGGGCAAGGAGAAACTCTGGAAACACCATATATTTT.

V is TRBV15 and J is TRBJ2-1; 11 positions agree with TRBD2. Germline CDR1 and CDR2: LNHNV and YYDKDF (reference sequence). CDR3 length: 21 residues. Trimming removed 4 bases from V and 0 bases from J; junction bases left unmatched: 17. The CDR3 DNA reads TGTGCCACCAGCACTCCTCTACTAGCGGGAGATCCCCGGAGCTCCTACAATGAGCAGTTCTTC. Its protein product is CATSTPLLAGDPRSSYNEQFF.

The chain recombines TRBV7-3 with TRBJ2-3; 14 bases are shared with TRBD2. Germline V lookup: CDR1 SGHTA, CDR2 FQGTGA. The CDR3 has 16 residues. With 5 bases clipped from V and 2 bases from J, the junction kept 3 bases outside the gene matches. The CDR3, as DNA: TGTGCCAGCAGCCAGGGACTAGCGGGAGCCACAGATACGCAGTATTTT. Its translation is CASSQGLAGATDTQYF.

This clone was counted a few times. V and J are TRBV4-1 and TRBJ1-3; unclear D gene. The CDR3 length is 18 residues. In germline, CDR1 is MGHRA, CDR2 YSYEKL. V was clipped by 1 base and J by 0 bases, with 16 bases between them. The CDR3 DNA is TGCGCCAGCAGCCAAGTATCAGGTCTGGTCAGCTCTGGAAACACCATATATTTT. It specifies CASSQVSGLVSSGNTIYF.

The chain employs TRBV19 and TRBJ2-7; D is perhaps TRBD1 (5 bases). This CDR3 has 12 amino acids. V dropped 5 bases and J dropped 2 bases, with 7 bases sitting between them. CDR1 is LNHDA and CDR2 is SQIVND in the germline V gene (reference sequence). The CDR3 here is CASSPGTYEQYF. The CDR3 bases are TGTGCCAGTAGTCCAGGGACCTACGAGCAGTACTTC.

The V and J genes are TRBV29-1 and TRBJ2-1, with 8 bases that match TRBD2. The germline gives CDR1 SQVTM, CDR2 ANQGSEA. The J segment lost 8 bases and the V segment lost 3 bases, leaving 12 bases of the junction unmatched. The CDR3 covers 15 residues. The CDR3 loop is CSVDGGTRSIHEQFF. The CDR3 DNA follows: TGCAGCGTTGATGGGGGGACTAGGTCTATCCATGAGCAGTTCTTC.

The chain employs TRBV19 and TRBJ1-2, with D unresolved. V was trimmed by 4 bases and J by 3 bases, leaving 6 bases between them. This CDR3 is 12 amino acids long. Germline assignment: CDR1 LNHDA and CDR2 SQIVND (reference sequence). DNA of the CDR3: TGTGCCAGTAGTAACAGCGACTATGGCTACACCTTC. Its protein product is CASSNSDYGYTF.

The chain has TRBV9 and TRBJ2-5, with 9 bases aligning to TRBD1. The CDR3 is 14 amino acids. V lost 4 bases and J lost 4; bases outside the gene matches: 5. The germline V gene encodes CDR1 SGDLS and CDR2 YYNGEE. CDR3 protein: CASSPQTGGETQYF. CDR3 bases: TGTGCCAGCAGCCCCCAGACAGGGGGAGAGACCCAGTACTTC.

The chain joins TRBV7-7 to TRBJ2-3, with TRBD2 matching over 14 bases. Unmatched junction bases numbered 5, after V lost 3 bases and J lost 0 bases. Germline CDR1 SSHAT, CDR2 FNYEAQ (reference sequence). The CDR3 sequence is 18 residues long. The CDR3 region is CASSLRLAGGPSTDTQYF. CDR3 bases: TGTGCCAGCAGCTTGAGACTAGCGGGAGGGCCTAGCACAGATACGCAGTATTTT.

The chain carries TRBV6-1 and TRBJ2-7; 10 nucleotides agree with TRBD2. V lost 1 base, J lost 3 bases, and 6 bases stayed unmatched. This CDR3 is built from 16 residues. Germline V gives CDR1 MNHNS, CDR2 SASEGT. CDR3: CASSEGVAGGFYEQYF. The CDR3 coding sequence is TGTGCCAGCAGTGAAGGGGTAGCGGGAGGTTTCTACGAGCAGTACTTC.

This clone occurred once. V and J are TRBV19 and TRBJ2-1; D unclear. Germline V gene lookup returns CDR1 LNHDA and CDR2 SQIVND (reference sequence). Trimming removed 0 bases at V and 0 bases at J, with 12 bases between. CDR3 length equals 17 residues. CDR3 nucleotide sequence: TGTGCCAGTAGTATAGATCGCCGGGCTTTCTCCTACAATGAGCAGTTCTTC. It specifies CASSIDRRAFSYNEQFF.